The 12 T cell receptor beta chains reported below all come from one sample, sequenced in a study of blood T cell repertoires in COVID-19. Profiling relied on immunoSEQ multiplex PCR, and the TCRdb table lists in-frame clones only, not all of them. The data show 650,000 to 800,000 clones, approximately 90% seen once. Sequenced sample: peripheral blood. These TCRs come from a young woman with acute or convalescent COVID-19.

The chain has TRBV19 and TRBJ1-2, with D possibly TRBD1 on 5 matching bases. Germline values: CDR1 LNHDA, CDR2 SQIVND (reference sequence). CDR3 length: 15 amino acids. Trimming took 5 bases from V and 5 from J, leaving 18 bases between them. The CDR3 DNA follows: TGTGCCAGTAGTCCCACCAGGGTTAACCCTTATGGCTACACCTTC. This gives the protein CASSPTRVNPYGYTF.

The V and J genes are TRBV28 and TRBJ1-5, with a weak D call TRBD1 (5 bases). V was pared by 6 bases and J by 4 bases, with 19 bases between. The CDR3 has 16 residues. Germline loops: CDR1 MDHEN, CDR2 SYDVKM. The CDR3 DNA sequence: TGTGCCAGCAGGACTGGGACCGCGGGATTAAATCAGCCCCAGCATTTT. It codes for CASRTGTAGLNQPQHF.

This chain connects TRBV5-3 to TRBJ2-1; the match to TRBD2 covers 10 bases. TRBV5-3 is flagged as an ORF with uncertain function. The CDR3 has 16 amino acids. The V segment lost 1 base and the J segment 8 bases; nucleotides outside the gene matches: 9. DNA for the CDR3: TGTGCCAGAAGCTTGCTTAGCGGGGGGACTGTAGATGAGCAGTTCTTC. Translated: CARSLLSGGTVDEQFF.

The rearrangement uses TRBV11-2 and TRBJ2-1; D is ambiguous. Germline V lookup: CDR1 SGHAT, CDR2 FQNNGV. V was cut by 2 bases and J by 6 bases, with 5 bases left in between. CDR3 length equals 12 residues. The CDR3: CASSLTGNEQFF. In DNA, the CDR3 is TGTGCCAGCAGCTTAACCGGCAATGAGCAGTTCTTC. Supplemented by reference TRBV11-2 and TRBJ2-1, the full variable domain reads EAGVAQSPRYKIIEKRQSVAFWCNPISGHATLYWYQQILGQGPKLLIQFQNNGVVDDSQLPKDRFSAERLKGVDSTLKIQPAKLEDSAVYLCASSLTGNEQFFGPGTRLTVL.

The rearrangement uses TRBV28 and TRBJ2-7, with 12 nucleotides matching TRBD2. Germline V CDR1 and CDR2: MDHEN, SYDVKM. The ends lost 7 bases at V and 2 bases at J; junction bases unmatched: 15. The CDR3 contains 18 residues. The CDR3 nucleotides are TGTGCCAGCACCAATTCAGGACTAGCGGGGCCCAAGGCCTACGAGCAGTACTTC. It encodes CASTNSGLAGPKAYEQYF.

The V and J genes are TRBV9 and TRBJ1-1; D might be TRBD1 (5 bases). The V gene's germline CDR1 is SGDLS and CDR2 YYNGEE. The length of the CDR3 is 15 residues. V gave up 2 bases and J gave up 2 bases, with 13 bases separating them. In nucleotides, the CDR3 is TGTGCCAGCAGCGTCAGGGCAGTCCCAAACACTGAAGCTTTCTTT. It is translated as CASSVRAVPNTEAFF.

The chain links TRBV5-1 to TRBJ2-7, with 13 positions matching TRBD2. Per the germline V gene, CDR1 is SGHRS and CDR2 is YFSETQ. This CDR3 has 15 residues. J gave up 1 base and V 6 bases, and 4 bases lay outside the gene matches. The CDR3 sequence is CASTEGLAGSYEQYF. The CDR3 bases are TGCGCCAGCACCGAGGGACTAGCGGGGTCCTACGAGCAGTACTTC.

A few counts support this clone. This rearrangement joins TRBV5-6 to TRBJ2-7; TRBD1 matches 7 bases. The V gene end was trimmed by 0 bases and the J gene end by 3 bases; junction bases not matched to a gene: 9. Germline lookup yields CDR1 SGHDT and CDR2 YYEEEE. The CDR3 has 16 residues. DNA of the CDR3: TGTGCCAGCAGCTTGGAGGTAGGGACAGTCCTCTACGAGCAGTACTTC. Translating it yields CASSLEVGTVLYEQYF.

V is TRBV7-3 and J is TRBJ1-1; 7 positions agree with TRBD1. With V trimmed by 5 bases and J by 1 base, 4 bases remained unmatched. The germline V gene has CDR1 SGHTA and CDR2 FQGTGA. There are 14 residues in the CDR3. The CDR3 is CASSRGTANTEAFF. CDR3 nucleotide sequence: TGTGCCAGCAGCCGGGGGACAGCGAACACTGAAGCTTTCTTT.

The CDR3 reads CASSRDRGQDSPLHF. In nucleotides, the CDR3 is TGTGCCAGCTCCCGGGACAGGGGGCAGGATTCACCCCTCCACTTT. The chain uses TRBV18 and TRBJ1-6, with 12 bases that match TRBD1. The CDR3 sequence is 15 residues long. V dropped 6 bases and J dropped 8; count of bases not matched to a gene: 5. Germline CDR1 and CDR2: KGHSH and LQKENI.

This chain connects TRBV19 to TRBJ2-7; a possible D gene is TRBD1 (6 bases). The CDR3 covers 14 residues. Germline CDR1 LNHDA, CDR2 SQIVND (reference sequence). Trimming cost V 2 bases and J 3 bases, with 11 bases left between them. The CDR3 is CASSINTGIYEQYF. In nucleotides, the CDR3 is TGTGCCAGTAGTATAAACACAGGGATCTACGAGCAGTACTTC. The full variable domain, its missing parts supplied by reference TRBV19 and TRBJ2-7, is DGGITQSPKYLFRKEGQNVTLSCEQNLNHDAMYWYRQDPGQGLRLIYYSQIVNDFQKGDIAEGYSVSREKKESFPLTVTSAQKNPTAFYLCASSINTGIYEQYFGPGTRLTVT.

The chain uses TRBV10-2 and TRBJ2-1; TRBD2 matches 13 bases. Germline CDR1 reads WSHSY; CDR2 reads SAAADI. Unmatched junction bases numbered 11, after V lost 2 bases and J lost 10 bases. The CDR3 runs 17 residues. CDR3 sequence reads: CASSEDLRTSGGDEQFF. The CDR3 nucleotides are TGCGCCAGCAGTGAGGACCTCCGGACTAGCGGGGGAGACGAGCAGTTCTTC.